This T cell receptor beta chain stems from a study of somatic mutations in cytotoxic T cells in rheumatoid arthritis (dated by TCRdb to 2015 to 2018). Regarding the complete study: A FACSAria II or Sony SH800 was used to flow-sort some V beta antibody-stained T-cell populations at nearly 100% purity, and TCRB sequencing was also done on sorted V beta1+ cells. In newly diagnosed rheumatoid arthritis without treatment, the study examined if expanded CD8+ T-cell clones harbor somatic mutations, relying on TCRB deep sequencing to characterize clonality. TCRB deep sequencing covered 65 patients with rheumatoid arthritis along with around 22 healthy controls. Patient and control groups had essentially identical median ages.

In the case of this clone: The antigen it recognizes is unknown. Base qualities were left out, and no much larger clone turns up one base away.

The 15 to 20 healthy controls were blood donors whose buffy coats were used; they had a median age of around 60 years (range roughly 20-80), and 45% to 65% were female. On an AutoMACS, CD4+ and CD8+ cells were isolated via positive magnetic bead selection, and their purity was verified by flow cytometry. Isolation of peripheral blood mononuclear cells was done through Ficoll-Paque PLUS density gradient separation. Nucleospin Tissue or Tissue XS kits were used to extract DNA from CD4-enriched, CD8-enriched or PBMC samples, and a Qubit 2.0 fluorometer was used for quantification. The junction carries 15 bases between V and J, which are trimmed by 2 bases and 1 base respectively. The CDR3, from cysteine to phenylalanine, totals 16 residues. Only the CDR3 DNA is retained, 48 bases long and in frame from the first base. Looking up the germline V gene yields CDR1 SGHRS and CDR2 YFSETQ. What the research found in general, with its limitations: CD8+ clonality increased with age in patients (Spearman r ≈ 0.49) but not in healthy controls. Several identical CD8+ TCRB sequences were found in both blood and synovial fluid, and in 8 of 65 patients the largest CD8+ clone exceeded 20% of CD8+ cells. The expanded CD8+ clones had unknown antigen targets, and not appearing in virus-specific databases did not rule out that they were virus-specific. The finding that TRBV07 was slightly underrepresented in patients was left unadjusted for multiple comparisons. Rheumatoid arthritis patients and age-matched healthy controls did not significantly differ in CD8+ T-cell clonality.

The immunoSEQ assay was applied to genomic DNA for TCRB CDR3 sequencing. In the original analysis: Nothing other than productive TCRB rearrangements was included in the analyses. A clone was defined by a unique TCRB CDR3 sequence, and clonality was computed as a productive clonality index based on Shannon entropy. To calculate repertoire overlap between two samples, the template counts of each clone were considered relative to each sample's total templates. A correlation with a Spearman r of 0.55 to 0.65 was found between V-gene usage by flow cytometry and V-gene usage by TCRB sequencing. The source is immuneACCESS, and TCRdb retained only in-frame sequences with V and J called. Part of the clones is not carried over; for the studies checked, unresolved V genes explain less than half of this, and the remainder is unexplained. V, J and clone size are taken as reported in that table, and D and trimming were inferred from the DNA itself. This sample holds about 20,000 clones; roughly nine tenths were observed only once. In total, the top ten clones hold approximately 15% of the sample.

The V and J genes are TRBV5-1 and TRBJ1-1; the D segment cannot be called with confidence. Sequenced material: CD8+ T cells sorted from blood. The receptor was isolated from a man in his forties or fifties in good health. CDR3 sequence: CASSFEWGSRNTEAFF. The sequenced DNA: TGCGCCAGCAGCTTCGAGTGGGGAAGCCGGAACACTGAAGCTTTCTTT.